Listed below are T cell receptor beta chains from one sample, sequenced in a study of blood T cell repertoires in COVID-19. Method: immunoSEQ multiplex PCR; TCRdb's copy keeps in-frame clones and lacks some. This sample has approximately 480,000 clones, with roughly 87% found just once. Source material: peripheral blood. The receptors come from a young man with COVID-19, enrolled during active disease. The CDR3 runs from the conserved cysteine through the conserved F or W. A D gene is named only where the DNA matches it firmly.

v_gene: TRBV7-9
j_gene: TRBJ2-1
d_gene: TRBD1
CDR3aa: CASSPRTGSSYNEQFF

v_gene: TRBV7-9
j_gene: TRBJ2-1
d_gene: TRBD1
CDR3aa: CASSSSGTGYNEQFF

v_gene: TRBV7-9
j_gene: TRBJ2-2
d_gene: -
CDR3aa: CASSSVTGELFF

v_gene: TRBV5-1
j_gene: TRBJ2-5
d_gene: TRBD1
CDR3aa: CASSGPTGAQETQYF

v_gene: TRBV3-1/TRBV3-2
j_gene: TRBJ2-7
d_gene: -
CDR3aa: CASSQELAFGSEQYF

v_gene: TRBV6-6
j_gene: TRBJ1-1
d_gene: -
CDR3aa: CASSDGTYTEAFF

v_gene: TRBV12-5
j_gene: TRBJ2-7
d_gene: TRBD2
CDR3aa: CASGSPRDYTYEQYF

v_gene: TRBV3-1/TRBV3-2
j_gene: TRBJ2-6
d_gene: -
CDR3aa: CASRTSLSGANVLTF

v_gene: TRBV9
j_gene: TRBJ1-2
d_gene: -
CDR3aa: CASSVGKDSDTYGYTF

v_gene: TRBV13
j_gene: TRBJ2-3
d_gene: TRBD2
CDR3aa: CASSQSGVRGLAGDNTQYF

v_gene: TRBV6-5
j_gene: TRBJ2-3
d_gene: TRBD2
CDR3aa: CASRDGTSRADTQYF

v_gene: TRBV2
j_gene: TRBJ2-1
d_gene: -
CDR3aa: CASHLPPRDEQFF

v_gene: TRBV19
j_gene: TRBJ2-7
d_gene: -
CDR3aa: CASSISPGFNEQYF

v_gene: TRBV5-1
j_gene: TRBJ1-1
d_gene: TRBD1
CDR3aa: CASSLGQGGFEAFF

v_gene: TRBV11-2
j_gene: TRBJ1-2
d_gene: -
CDR3aa: CASSLGVLGYGYTF

v_gene: TRBV5-6
j_gene: TRBJ2-5
d_gene: -
CDR3aa: CASSLLTGQETQYF

v_gene: TRBV9
j_gene: TRBJ2-7
d_gene: TRBD2
CDR3aa: CASSAAGDSRHEQYF

v_gene: TRBV10-1
j_gene: TRBJ2-7
d_gene: TRBD1
CDR3aa: CASRPASGTGQIEQYF

v_gene: TRBV18
j_gene: TRBJ1-6
d_gene: TRBD1
CDR3aa: CASSPGTDNSPLHF